The text below deals with one TCR beta chain. This clone was detected ten times or more. Its antigen is not yet known. Qualities for individual bases were not recorded, and no much larger clone is one base off. Before undergoing thyroid surgery, none of the patients had been given any kind of treatment. The study retrospectively analysed patient clinical samples collected from about 2012 to 2018 using T-cell receptor beta sequencing. The CDR3 numbers 13 residues from cysteine through phenylalanine. This entry keeps only the CDR3 DNA: 39 bases, framed from base 1. V loses 4 bases of germline sequence and J loses 9 bases, and the interval between the two ends is 13 bases. CDR1 and CDR2, per the germline V gene (reference sequence), are LGHDT and YNNKEL. Libraries were constructed by PCR. Instrument on record: Illumina HiSeq 4000. High-throughput sequencing was used to profile the TCR beta-chain CDR3 region of every patient. From the authors' description of their analysis: Drawing on CDR3 differences between clinicopathological groups, the researchers built a classifier meant to tell apart patients with distant-metastatic papillary thyroid cancer. The Shannon index was used to assess repertoire diversity, and the Morisita-Horn index was used to assess tumor-blood repertoire similarity. Using fastp at Q25 and MiXCR, TCRdb reprocessed the public reads and kept productive beta chains. It is TCRdb's table, rather than the study itself, that gives the V and J calls and clone size. The sample table records tens of thousands of clones; roughly a sixth of these occur just once. More than 35% of the sample comes from the top ten.

This entry is derived from a study of metastatic and nonmetastatic thyroid tumors (TCRdb year 2020). In the study overall: Repertoires were compared across peripheral blood and tumor or nodule tissue samples from malignant and benign thyroid patients.

Summary of the overall study and its limitations: In both blood and tumor samples, malignant tumors were reported to have significantly higher TCR beta diversity than benign nodules.

Sequencing was performed on blood. This sequence was found in a female donor with papillary thyroid cancer or a benign thyroid nodule (not recorded which). Some clones in this sample may be carry-over from other donors' samples. Recombination connected TRBV3-1 to TRBJ2-1, with the D gene not confidently named. The base sequence is TGTGCCAGCAGCCGAGTTCGGTCGGGTGAGCAGTTCTTC. Its protein reads: CASSRVRSGEQFF.